The clone carrying this T cell receptor (beta chain) was counted ten times or more. No antigen is known for it. The V end was cut by 4 bases, the J end by 2 bases, with 6 bases between. From germline, CDR1 is ENHRY and CDR2 SYGVKD. CDR3 size: 12 residues. The source of the sample is a study of T-cell reconstitution after alpha-beta-depleted transplantation in children. Study results and caveats: Some patients showed high day-60 TCRbeta diversity, which derived from surviving recipient T cells and thymic progenitors. Newly generated T cells supplied most T-cell counts and diversity one year post-transplant. Reports say that about two months after transplant, the alpha-beta T cells came out of several hundred graft clones that had expanded.

Unique molecular identifiers tagged the TCRbeta library. Each CDR3 protein is one row after TCRdb ran MiXCR on the PCR reads. Among around 94,000 distinct CDR3 sequences listed, roughly 7.6% were seen once. The chain recombines TRBV10-3 with TRBJ2-7; the D gene is possibly TRBD1 (6 bases). This sequence originates from a boy between 2 and 10 years old with acute lymphoblastic leukemia, due to receive a stem cell transplant. The sample here was PBMCs, taken before TCRalphabeta/CD19-depleted stem cell transplant. The CDR3 spells CAISGDTYEQYF. The DNA for the CDR3 is TGTGCCATCAGTGGGGACACCTACGAGCAGTACTTC.